These 14 T cell receptor beta chains originate from one sample sequenced in a study of memory CD4+ T cells and cytomegalovirus serostatus. Profiled with immunoSEQ multiplex PCR; TCRdb holds only in-frame clones, not every one. Seen here are tens of thousands of clones, more than 70% observed once, and the top ten hold less than 2.5%. Single viable CD3+CD4+CD8-CD45RO+ cells were sorted as the memory CD4+ T cells. Sequenced: memory CD4+ T cells from blood. The source is an adult in good health and CMV-seropositive.

J is TRBJ2-2 and V is TRBV5-1; D may be TRBD1 (6 bases). Trimming took off 4 bases at V and 8 bases at J, with 12 bases between the two ends. Germline V gene sequence: CDR1 SGHRS, CDR2 YFSETQ. This CDR3 contains 13 residues. The CDR3 bases are TGCGCCAGCAGCCCCTTAGGGGGTGGGGAGCTGTTTTTT. Amino acids: CASSPLGGGELFF.

The V call is TRBV5-1, the J call TRBJ1-1; TRBD1 aligns across 7 bases. This CDR3 spans 17 amino acids. CDR1 and CDR2 from the germline V gene are SGHRS and YFSETQ. V shed 5 bases, J shed 1 base, and the junction held 14 bases outside the gene matches. CDR3 loop: CASRGGQSPSGNTEAFF. The CDR3 coding sequence is TGCGCCAGCAGGGGGGGACAGTCACCATCCGGGAACACTGAAGCTTTCTTT.

The chain has TRBV28 and TRBJ2-4; 7 bases are shared with TRBD2. Germline V lookup: CDR1 MDHEN, CDR2 SYDVKM. This CDR3 spans 16 amino acids. V shed 7 bases, J shed 0 bases, and the junction held 9 bases outside the gene matches. The CDR3 DNA is TGTGCCAGCACTACCTGGGGGGGAGCAGCCAAAAACATTCAGTACTTC. The encoded protein is CASTTWGGAAKNIQYF.

The chain carries TRBV18 and TRBJ1-4, with D perhaps matching TRBD1 (5 bases). CDR1 and CDR2 (germline): KGHSH, LQKENI. The CDR3 extends over 14 amino acids. Trimming pared 7 bases from V and 2 bases from J, leaving 11 bases between. The CDR3: CASLGVTTNEKLFF. CDR3 DNA sequence: TGTGCCAGCTTAGGGGTTACGACTAATGAAAAACTGTTTTTT. Based on the CDR3 plus reference TRBV18 and TRBJ1-4, the full variable domain is NAGVMQNPRHLVRRRGQEARLRCSPMKGHSHVYWYRQLPEEGLKFMVYLQKENIIDESGMPKERFSAEFPKEGPSILRIQQVVRGDSAAYFCASLGVTTNEKLFFGSGTQLSVL.

The V call is TRBV7-8, the J call TRBJ2-7; TRBD2 matches at 7 bases. The trim removed 1 base at V and 1 base at J, leaving 4 bases unmatched. CDR1 and CDR2 (germline): SGHVS, FQNEAQ. CDR3 length: 15 residues. The CDR3 reads CASSLGPSGSYEQYF. In DNA, the CDR3 is TGTGCCAGCAGCTTAGGGCCTAGCGGTTCCTACGAGCAGTACTTC. Filled out from reference TRBV7-8 and TRBJ2-7, the complete variable domain reads GAGVSQSPRYKVAKRGQDVALRCDPISGHVSLFWYQQALGQGPEFLTYFQNEAQLDKSGLPSDRFFAERPEGSVSTLKIQRTQQEDSAVYLCASSLGPSGSYEQYFGPGTRLTVT.

The J gene is TRBJ2-5, the V gene TRBV7-2; TRBD1 might be the D (6 bases). This CDR3 is 13 amino acids long. The germline gives CDR1 SGHTA, CDR2 FQGNSA. Trimming pared 4 bases from V and 7 bases from J, leaving 13 bases between. The CDR3 is CASSSHPQGTQYF. The DNA of the CDR3 is TGTGCCAGCAGCTCCCACCCACAGGGGACCCAGTACTTC.

The V gene is TRBV28, the J gene TRBJ1-5; D call uncertain. The V end was cut by 4 bases, the J end by 2 bases, with 12 bases between. This CDR3 has 15 amino acids. CDR1 and CDR2 from the germline V gene are MDHEN and SYDVKM. The CDR3 coding sequence is TGTGCCAGCAGTTCCCTAGGCAAGGGCAATCAGCCCCAGCATTTT. It is translated as CASSSLGKGNQPQHF.

The genes are TRBV5-1 and TRBJ2-7; 10 nucleotides align to TRBD1. J was trimmed by 4 bases and V by 4 bases; bases with no gene match: 11. Germline assignment: CDR1 SGHRS and CDR2 YFSETQ. The CDR3 contains 16 residues. The CDR3 here is CASSVTPGQGTYEQYF. CDR3 in DNA: TGCGCCAGCAGCGTGACCCCGGGACAGGGGACTTACGAGCAGTACTTC.

This chain uses TRBV15 with TRBJ2-3; 10 bases map to TRBD1. The CDR3 length is 18 residues. Germline V gene lookup returns CDR1 LNHNV and CDR2 YYDKDF (reference sequence). The trim removed 1 base at V and 4 bases at J, leaving 11 bases unmatched. CDR3 region: CATSRVRGQGQGADTQYF. The CDR3 DNA reads TGTGCCACCAGCAGAGTAAGGGGACAGGGGCAAGGGGCAGATACGCAGTATTTT.

A few counts support this clone. The chain joins TRBV6-6 to TRBJ2-4; D possibly uses TRBD1 or TRBD2 (5 bases each). Germline CDR1 and CDR2: MNHNY and SVGAGI (reference sequence). Trimming left V 6 bases short and J 7 bases short, with 19 bases between. There are 15 residues in the CDR3. CDR3 residues: CASSPGGRARNIQYF. The CDR3 DNA is TGTGCCAGCAGCCCTGGGGGAAGGGCCAGGAACATTCAGTACTTC.

This clone is a singleton in its sample. The chain couples TRBV28 to TRBJ2-2, with TRBD2 matching over 9 bases. J was trimmed by 2 bases and V by 6 bases; bases with no gene match: 4. Germline loops: CDR1 MDHEN, CDR2 SYDVKM. The length of the CDR3 is 15 residues. CDR3 nucleotides: TGTGCCAGCAGATTTAGCGGGGGAAACACCGGGGAGCTGTTTTTT. This sequence encodes CASRFSGGNTGELFF. The full variable domain, with the rest looked up from reference TRBV28 and TRBJ2-2, is DVKVTQSSRYLVKRTGEKVFLECVQDMDHENMFWYRQDPGLGLRLIYFSYDVKMKEKGDIPEGYSVSREKKERFSLILESASTNQTSMYLCASRFSGGNTGELFFGEGSRLTVL.

The chain employs TRBV6-6 and TRBJ2-7, with D possibly matching TRBD1 (5 bases). Germline-derived CDR1 and CDR2 are MNHNY and SVGAGI (reference sequence). V gave up 9 bases and J gave up 2 bases, with 20 bases separating them. The CDR3 extends over 15 amino acids. CDR3 protein: CARHPGPGVPYEQYF. The DNA for the CDR3 is TGTGCCAGGCACCCAGGGCCAGGAGTTCCCTACGAGCAGTACTTC.

The rearrangement uses TRBV10-3 and TRBJ2-1; 9 positions agree with TRBD2. Germline-derived CDR1 and CDR2 are ENHRY and SYGVKD. V lost 10 bases and J lost 8; bases outside the gene matches: 12. This CDR3 is built from 14 residues. CDR3 sequence (DNA): TGTGCCACCATGGATAGCGGGAGTATCGATGAGCAGTTCTTC. Translating it yields CATMDSGSIDEQFF.

V usage is TRBV11-3 and J usage is TRBJ1-5, with D unclear. The CDR3 extends over 15 amino acids. V lost 5 bases and J lost 0, with 11 bases in between. CDR1 and CDR2 (germline): SGHNT, YENEEA. CDR3 loop: CASSIGRDSNQPQHF. In DNA form, the CDR3 reads TGTGCCAGCAGCATCGGACGGGATAGCAATCAGCCCCAGCATTTT.